The 8 T cell receptor beta chains reported below all come from one sample, sequenced in a study of molecular identifiers for immune sequencing clone quantification. From the PCR reads, TCRdb called clonotypes with MiXCR, one entry per CDR3 protein. The sample lists about half a million distinct CDR3 sequences; under 30% were seen once. The sequenced sample was naive CD8+ T cells from blood, with Jurkat cell RNA spiked in. Subset in this sample: FACS-sorted CD8+CD4-CCR7+CD45RA+ naive T cells. All receptors come from a human donor in good health. Some libraries in this study had Jurkat cell RNA spiked in.

Comment on this clonotype: Just one base apart from a much larger clone, this may be a read error. The rearrangement links TRBV27 to TRBJ2-1; D gene unclear. Germline V gene sequence: CDR1 MNHEY, CDR2 SMNVEV (reference sequence). This CDR3 is built from 16 residues. In DNA, the CDR3 is TGTGCCAGCGGTTTATTAGGCCCCCGCTCCTACAATGAGCAGTTCTTC. Protein sequence: CASGLLGPRSYNEQFF.

The chain couples TRBV11-2 to TRBJ1-4; D gene ambiguous. Between the trimmed V and J ends, which lost 2 bases and 7 bases, there was a span of 14 bases. The CDR3 contains 15 residues. Looked up from germline, CDR1 is SGHAT and CDR2 is FQNNGV. Here the CDR3 reads CASSLIFSDAEKLFF. The CDR3 DNA follows: TGTGCCAGCAGCTTAATTTTTTCGGACGCTGAAAAACTGTTTTTT.

The rearrangement links TRBV27 to TRBJ2-5, with a tentative D call TRBD1 (6 bases). Per germline, CDR1 MNHEY and CDR2 SMNVEV (reference sequence). Trimming stripped 6 bases from V and 1 base from J, with 12 bases between. The CDR3 is made up of 14 amino acids. Here the CDR3 DNA reads TGTGCCAGCAGGACGGTAGGGGGCCAAGAGACCCAGTACTTC. It codes for CASRTVGGQETQYF.

The gene calls are TRBV3-1 and TRBJ2-7, with 9 nucleotides matching TRBD1. The CDR3 length is 15 residues. V trimming: 3 bases; J trimming: 4 bases; junction bases outside the gene matches: 7. The germline V gene encodes CDR1 LGHDT and CDR2 YNNKEL (reference sequence). CDR3 coding DNA: TGTGCCAGCAGCCATCCCACAGGGGGCTTTTACGAGCAGTACTTC. Its protein is CASSHPTGGFYEQYF.

Notes on this clonotype: Just one base apart from a much larger clone, this may be a read error. The chain has TRBV9 and TRBJ2-2; D gene uncertain. CDR3 length equals 14 residues. V lost 0 bases, J lost 6 bases, and 9 bases lay in between. The germline CDR1 and CDR2 sequences are SGDLS and YYNGEE. In DNA form, the CDR3 reads TGTGCCAGCAGCGTAGCCAAGGGCCCCGGGGAGCTGTTTTTT. As protein: CASSVAKGPGELFF.

This clonotype was detected many times. The rearrangement joins TRBV6-1 to TRBJ2-7, with 10 nucleotides matching TRBD2. The V gene's germline CDR1 is MNHNS and CDR2 SASEGT. The CDR3 contains 15 residues. V was pared by 3 bases and J by 7 bases, with 9 bases of the junction left unmatched. CDR3: CASSDLAGDGREQYF. CDR3 bases: TGTGCCAGCAGTGACCTAGCGGGGGACGGCAGGGAGCAGTACTTC.

There are a few counts of this clonotype. This rearrangement joins TRBV28 to TRBJ1-1; 7 nucleotides line up with TRBD1. J was trimmed by 5 bases and V by 6 bases; bases with no gene match: 9. In germline, CDR1 is MDHEN, CDR2 SYDVKM. This CDR3 contains 14 residues. CDR3 DNA sequence: TGTGCCAGCAGACGACAGGGTTTAGGGACTGAAGCTTTCTTT. It encodes CASRRQGLGTEAFF.

This clonotype showed up many times. The chain carries TRBV7-9 and TRBJ2-7, with 8 bases that match TRBD2. CDR1 and CDR2 from the germline V gene are SEHNR and FQNEAQ (reference sequence). V was pared by 5 bases and J by 6 bases, with 9 bases of the junction left unmatched. The length of the CDR3 is 14 residues. The CDR3 DNA sequence: TGTGCCAGCAGCGCGACTAGCGCTTTCGCCGAGCAGTACTTC. This sequence encodes CASSATSAFAEQYF.